This T cell receptor beta chain was recovered during a study of shared clonotypes between healthy human individuals (dated by TCRdb to 2018 to 2020). Describing the broader study: The cohort comprised a couple of women and three men aged 18 to 49 years. The study deeply sequenced blood TCR repertoires of roughly five healthy adults to estimate repertoire size and the extent of clonotype sharing between individuals. For each donor, CD4 naive and CD4 memory were each run on three plates, CD8 naive on two plates, and CD8 memory on one plate. Libraries were prepared and TCR repertoires were sequenced by different laboratories using diverse techniques, in order to increase sequencing depth and limit assay-specific biases. Between about 0.85 and 9.5 billion PBMCs per donor were obtained by leukapheresis. The study at large found these results: Naive subsets generally had larger estimated clonotype richness than memory subsets did. Compared with non-shared clonotypes, the clonotypes found in all four sorted-subset donors had higher generation probabilities. When four donors were compared, the shared fraction of clonotypes was about 5.4% for naive CD4, 3% to 4% for naive CD8, 2.3% for memory CD4, and less than 0.45% for memory CD8. The genetic and exposure-history diversity represented was limited by the small number of donors. Pairwise subsampling indicated that sequencing depth was expected to affect the degree of clonotype sharing among donors. Even with the large sequencing depth, rarefaction of the sorted-subset datasets indicated that sequencing was incomplete. Sampling was limited to blood, and TCR repertoires in tissue likely differ from TCR repertoires in blood.

Donors were healthy HIV-negative adults with no recently reported acute infections or vaccinations. Only Caucasian adults living in Nashville, Tennessee, USA were represented among the donors. CD4+ T cells were enriched by magnetic negative selection; naive cells were then positively selected on CD45RA, and the negative fraction formed the memory subset. Blood was obtained by leukapheresis, after which PBMCs were separated by Ficoll-Histopaque density gradient centrifugation and cryopreserved in liquid nitrogen vapor phase. Purity and quantity of every magnetically sorted T cell population were checked by analytical flow cytometry. From each sorted fraction, genomic DNA was isolated and quantified by UV absorbance on a Nanodrop 2000c. The CDR3, from cysteine to phenylalanine, totals 15 residues. Just the 45-base CDR3 DNA is kept, in frame starting at base 1. Sequences MNHEY (CDR1) and SVGAGI (CDR2) are obtained from the germline V gene. From V the trimming removes 6 bases and from J it removes 3 bases, while the gene matches leave 7 bases of the junction unaccounted for.

This clone showed up just once. No antigen is known for it. The input lacks base qualities; no much larger clone sits a single base away. Using the deep immunoSEQ assay, multiplex PCR amplified TCR CDR3 regions from genomic DNA. Genomic DNA extracted from each cell subset was distributed evenly over all wells of several immunoSEQ 96-well plates, and each plate served as one replicate. Each replicate PCR for sorted subsets received around 200 ng genomic DNA, equal to 30,000 or so T cell genomes. Purified libraries were quantified with a Qubit 3.0 fluorometer, sized on a Bioanalyzer 2100, and re-quantified with the KAPA Library Quantification kit. Each immunoSEQ 96-well plate was sequenced on its own single-read 150-cycle Illumina NextSeq 550 flow cell. The original pipeline was this. Because the immunoSEQ output included only junctional sequences and no quality scores, the filtering could not be the same as the filtering used for full-length reads. To assign V/J genes and CDR3, sequences were annotated using PyIR, a Python wrapper for IgBLAST v1.9, with IMGT germline references. Reads were filtered out if the reads had weak V/J assignments (E-value above 1e-6), no CDR3, stop codons, out-of-frame junctions, or ambiguous translated residues. V3J clonotypes were defined as sequences sharing the same inferred V gene, J gene, and CDR3 amino acid sequence. Percentage overlap between repertoires was calculated by dividing the number of shared unique clonotypes by the size of the smaller repertoire. Repertoire richness was assessed with RTK rarefaction, the Chao1 estimator, and Recon v2.1 estimates of unobserved clonotypes. For all TCRbeta clonotypes obtained by the gDNA method from a few donors, generation probabilities were computed with OLGA. TCRdb retrieved this table from immuneACCESS and kept in-frame rearrangements only. Not all clones are present; in checked studies, unresolved V genes account for under half, and no reason is known for the remainder. V, J and clone size derive from that table, while D and trimming were established from the DNA sequence. Counted in this sample were roughly 2.5 million clones; around nine tenths of them appeared once. The top ten hold 0.13% to 0.15% of the sample.

This sequence originates from a man younger than 30 in good health. The chain is assembled from TRBV6-5 and TRBJ1-4, with 7 bases matching TRBD1. Source material: naive CD4+ T cells sorted from blood. The sample's cell subset or site label is to be understood as: CD45RA+ positively selected. The CDR3 sequence is CASRVRDRSNEKLFF. The sequenced DNA is TGTGCCAGCAGAGTTCGGGACAGATCTAATGAAAAACTGTTTTTT.